This TCR beta chain was sequenced during a study of shared clonotypes between healthy human individuals. Assay used: immunoSEQ multiplex PCR; TCRdb lists only in-frame clones, some missing. The sample records about 2.4 million clones, roughly 93% being singletons. The CDR3 contains 17 residues. Per the germline V gene, CDR1 is SGDLS and CDR2 is YYNGEE. V dropped 2 bases and J dropped 7; count of bases not matched to a gene: 13. The sequence derives from a man between 18 and 35 years old in good health. Some clones in this sample may be carry-over from other donors' samples. The V and J genes are TRBV9 and TRBJ1-4; 8 nucleotides agree with TRBD1. Source material: naive CD4+ T cells from PBMCs. Subset given: CD45RA+ positively selected. The CDR3 loop reads CASSVGRQGAYVEKLFF. The DNA for the CDR3 is TGTGCCAGCAGCGTTGGCCGGCAGGGGGCATACGTTGAAAAACTGTTTTTT.